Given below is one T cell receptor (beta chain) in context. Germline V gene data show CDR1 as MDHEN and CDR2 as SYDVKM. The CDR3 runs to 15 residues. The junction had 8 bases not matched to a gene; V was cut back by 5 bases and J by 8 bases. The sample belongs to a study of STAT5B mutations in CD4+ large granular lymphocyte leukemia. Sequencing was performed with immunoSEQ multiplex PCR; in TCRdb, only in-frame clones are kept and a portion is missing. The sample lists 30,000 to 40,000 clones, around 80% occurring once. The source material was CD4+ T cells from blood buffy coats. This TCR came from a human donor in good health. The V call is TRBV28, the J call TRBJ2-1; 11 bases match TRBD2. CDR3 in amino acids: CASSVPGTSGDEQFF. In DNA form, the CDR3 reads TGTGCCAGCAGTGTCCCCGGGACTAGCGGTGATGAGCAGTTCTTC.